These 27 T cell receptor beta chains were sequenced from one sample in a study of PD-1 blockade in classical Hodgkin lymphoma. Measured with immunoSEQ multiplex PCR; TCRdb has only the in-frame clones, and not every one. The top ten hold under 8.5% of the sample, which has roughly 100,000 clones, around 89% seen once. Each of the patients experienced relapse following autologous stem cell transplantation, and their brentuximab vedotin exposure differed. The source was peripheral blood mononuclear cells (PBMCs), collected before the second cycle of nivolumab. The receptors stem from a human donor with classical Hodgkin lymphoma.

The V gene is TRBV2, the J gene TRBJ1-1, with a tentative D call TRBD1 (5 bases). The ends were cut back, 4 bases at V and 8 bases at J, with 23 bases in the middle. The CDR3 is 16 amino acids. Per germline, CDR1 SNHLY and CDR2 FYNNEI. The CDR3 DNA sequence: TGTGCCAGCAGTGTTTACGACGGACCCAAGGGGTTGGAAGCTTTCTTT. The encoded protein is CASSVYDGPKGLEAFF.

The chain links TRBV7-6 to TRBJ1-3; possibly TRBD1 for D (5 bases). CDR3 length: 15 amino acids. Germline V lookup: CDR1 SGHVS, CDR2 FNYEAQ. V was trimmed by 8 bases and J by 0 bases, leaving 14 bases between them. CDR3 DNA sequence: TGTGCCAGCTCGAGACAGCCAGCCTCTGGAAACACCATATATTTT. It yields the protein CASSRQPASGNTIYF.

The genes are TRBV7-6 and TRBJ1-1; maybe TRBD1 (6 bases). Trimming removed 6 bases from V and 1 base from J, with 15 bases in between. This CDR3 comprises 15 residues. CDR1 is SGHVS and CDR2 is FNYEAQ in the germline V gene. The CDR3 DNA reads TGTGCCAGCAGTCCTGTGGGGGCACCGAACACTGAAGCTTTCTTT. Amino acid sequence: CASSPVGAPNTEAFF.

J is TRBJ2-7 and V is TRBV7-6; D perhaps matches TRBD1 (6 bases). This CDR3 comprises 15 residues. The V end was cut by 0 bases, the J end by 1 base, with 10 bases between. Germline CDR1 reads SGHVS; CDR2 reads FNYEAQ. The CDR3 region has the DNA TGTGCCAGCAGCTTAGCTCCGACAGGATCCTACGAGCAGTACTTC. As protein: CASSLAPTGSYEQYF.

The rearrangement links TRBV18 to TRBJ2-1; 9 nucleotides match TRBD2. The CDR3 runs 17 residues. Trimming took 3 bases from V and 0 from J; bases not matched to a gene: 6. Germline-derived CDR1 and CDR2 are KGHSH and LQKENI. The CDR3: CASSPSGGLSSYNEQFF. The CDR3 DNA follows: TGTGCCAGCTCACCTAGCGGGGGCCTTAGCTCCTACAATGAGCAGTTCTTC.

This clone was detected a few times. J is TRBJ2-7 and V is TRBV5-1; D remains ambiguous. The CDR3 extends over 13 amino acids. The V gene's germline CDR1 is SGHRS and CDR2 YFSETQ. V dropped 4 bases and J dropped 4 bases, with 12 bases sitting between them. The CDR3 reads CASSPELQYEQYF. In DNA, the CDR3 is TGCGCCAGCAGCCCGGAACTTCAATACGAGCAGTACTTC.

The chain uses TRBV28 and TRBJ2-7, with TRBD2 identical over 9 bases. J was trimmed by 3 bases and V by 2 bases; bases with no gene match: 2. This CDR3 is 14 amino acids long. Germline values: CDR1 MDHEN, CDR2 SYDVKM. The DNA of the CDR3 is TGTGCCAGCAGTTTACTAGCGGGGAGCTACGAGCAGTACTTC. This sequence encodes CASSLLAGSYEQYF.

This sequence joins TRBV4-3 and TRBJ2-1, with D uncertain. This CDR3 has 14 residues. Germline CDR1 is LGHNA and CDR2 is YSLEER. V dropped 0 bases and J dropped 9 bases, with 12 bases sitting between them. The CDR3 region is CASSQEGLYGEQFF. The CDR3, as DNA: TGCGCCAGCAGCCAAGAGGGCCTGTACGGTGAGCAGTTCTTC.

The chain uses TRBV6-1 and TRBJ1-3; D ambiguous. The CDR3 consists of 13 residues. Trimming shortened V by 11 bases and J by 0 bases, and 11 bases separated the two germline ends. Germline values: CDR1 MNHNS, CDR2 SASEGT. CDR3 loop: CAGSYSSGNTIYF. CDR3 sequence (DNA): TGTGCCGGTAGCTATAGCTCTGGAAACACCATATATTTT.

V is TRBV29-1 and J is TRBJ2-1, with D unclear. Germline CDR1 reads SQVTM; CDR2 reads ANQGSEA. This CDR3 contains 13 residues. With 7 bases removed from V and 6 bases from J, the gap between germline ends came to 16 bases. CDR3 sequence reads: CSAERSFSNEQFF. In DNA, the CDR3 is TGCAGCGCAGAACGAAGTTTCTCCAATGAGCAGTTCTTC.

The V and J genes are TRBV28 and TRBJ2-1; 12 nucleotides align to TRBD1. The CDR3 runs 14 residues. Per germline, CDR1 MDHEN and CDR2 SYDVKM. Germline trimming cut 6 bases from V and 12 bases from J; bases unmatched to any gene: 9. The CDR3 loop reads CASRGTGGESGQFF. CDR3 in DNA: TGTGCCAGCAGGGGGACAGGGGGCGAATCTGGGCAGTTCTTC.

This clone was detected a few times. V and J are TRBV19 and TRBJ1-1, with D possibly matching TRBD1 (5 bases). The germline V gene encodes CDR1 LNHDA and CDR2 SQIVND (reference sequence). Trimming shortened V by 6 bases and J by 9 bases, and 14 bases separated the two germline ends. This CDR3 contains 12 residues. The CDR3 loop is CASRRTGGKAFF. In DNA, the CDR3 is TGTGCCAGTAGACGCACGGGGGGGAAAGCTTTCTTT.

The chain links TRBV23-1 to TRBJ2-5; D gene uncertain. TRBV23-1 is placed among ORFs of uncertain function. The CDR3 loop spans 13 amino acids. Deletions cut 4 bases from V and 2 bases from J, with 8 bases between. Here the CDR3 reads CASSPVGQETQYF. The CDR3 DNA reads TGCGCCAGCAGTCCGGTAGGGCAAGAGACCCAGTACTTC.

The chain uses TRBV30 and TRBJ1-6; D perhaps matches TRBD1 (6 bases). V was pared by 3 bases and J by 0 bases, with 21 bases between. Germline-derived CDR1 and CDR2 are GTSNPN and SVGIG (reference sequence). The CDR3 loop spans 19 amino acids. DNA for the CDR3: TGTGCCTGGAGCGGACAGACTCGGACAAGTAGCTCCTATAATTCACCCCTCCACTTT. Translated: CAWSGQTRTSSSYNSPLHF. Filled out from reference TRBV30 and TRBJ1-6, the complete variable domain reads SQTIHQWPATLVQPVGSPLSLECTVEGTSNPNLYWYRQAAGRGLQLLFYSVGIGQISSEVPQNLSASRPQDRQFILSSKKLLLSDSGFYLCAWSGQTRTSSSYNSPLHFGNGTRLTVT.

The rearrangement links TRBV29-1 to TRBJ1-4, with 7 bases fitting TRBD1. The CDR3 is 14 residues long. The junction had 9 bases not matched to a gene; V was cut back by 4 bases and J by 7 bases. Germline CDR1 and CDR2: SQVTM and ANQGSEA. The CDR3 bases are TGCAGCGTTGGCAAGACAGGGAGGGCTGAAAAACTGTTTTTT. Its protein is CSVGKTGRAEKLFF. The variable domain in full, completed from reference TRBV29-1 and TRBJ1-4, reads SAVISQKPSRDICQRGTSLTIQCQVDSQVTMMFWYRQQPGQSLTLIATANQGSEATYESGFVIDKFPISRPNLTFSTLTVSNMSPEDSSIYLCSVGKTGRAEKLFFGSGTQLSVL.

The chain carries TRBV6-1 and TRBJ2-7; perhaps TRBD1 as D (6 bases). V shed 3 bases and J shed 3 bases, with 12 bases lying between them. The CDR3 sequence is 14 residues long. Per germline, CDR1 MNHNS and CDR2 SASEGT. The CDR3 loop is CASSEGAGGYEQYF. CDR3 DNA: TGTGCCAGCAGTGAGGGGGCAGGTGGCTACGAGCAGTACTTC.

This chain connects TRBV7-2 to TRBJ2-3, with 10 bases fitting TRBD2. Looked up from germline, CDR1 is SGHTA and CDR2 is FQGNSA. The CDR3 runs to 15 residues. V gave up 3 bases and J gave up 6 bases; unmatched junction bases: 6. CDR3 DNA sequence: TGTGCCAGCAGCTTCATAGCGGGGGGCCTCGATACGCAGTATTTT. Its translation: CASSFIAGGLDTQYF.

V and J are TRBV20-1 and TRBJ2-7; maybe TRBD1 (5 bases). Germline V gene data show CDR1 as DFQATT and CDR2 as SNEGSKA (reference sequence). Trimming shortened V by 5 bases and J by 7 bases, and 9 bases separated the two germline ends. This CDR3 comprises 10 residues. The CDR3, as DNA: TGCAGTGCTCTTAGACAGGAGCAGTACTTC. The encoded protein is CSALRQEQYF.

The J gene is TRBJ1-4, the V gene TRBV5-6; D might be TRBD1 (5 bases). The CDR3 length is 14 residues. V dropped 1 base and J dropped 7 bases, with 11 bases sitting between them. Germline CDR1 reads SGHDT; CDR2 reads YYEEEE. CDR3 coding DNA: TGTGCCAGCAGCTTGCGGGGGAAAGGTGAAAAACTGTTTTTT. Protein sequence: CASSLRGKGEKLFF.

V usage is TRBV19 and J usage is TRBJ2-3; TRBD2 matches 7 bases. Losses at the gene ends were 7 bases for V and 6 bases for J; bases not matched to a gene: 7. Germline CDR1 LNHDA, CDR2 SQIVND (reference sequence). The CDR3 consists of 13 residues. CDR3 region: CASNWGGLDTQYF. CDR3 coding DNA: TGTGCCAGTAATTGGGGGGGTCTCGATACGCAGTATTTT.

The chain joins TRBV15 to TRBJ1-2, with 7 bases identical to TRBD1. J was trimmed by 4 bases and V by 1 base; bases with no gene match: 6. The CDR3 extends over 15 amino acids. CDR1 is LNHNV and CDR2 is YYDKDF in the germline V gene (reference sequence). Here the CDR3 DNA reads TGTGCCACCAGCAGAGCCCTCGGACAGGTCTATGGCTACACCTTC. This encodes CATSRALGQVYGYTF.

The chain is built from TRBV7-9 and TRBJ2-3; 10 bases map to TRBD2. Germline V gene sequence: CDR1 SEHNR, CDR2 FQNEAQ (reference sequence). V dropped 5 bases and J dropped 0; count of bases not matched to a gene: 2. The CDR3 is 15 amino acids. The CDR3 reads CASSQAGGSTDTQYF. In DNA form, the CDR3 reads TGTGCCAGCAGCCAAGCGGGGGGGAGCACAGATACGCAGTATTTT.

This clone came up once. The rearrangement links TRBV18 to TRBJ1-5; D ambiguous. This CDR3 contains 13 residues. Trimming cost V 3 bases and J 5 bases, with 8 bases left between them. Germline V lookup: CDR1 KGHSH, CDR2 LQKENI. CDR3 protein: CASSPHGDQPQHF. The CDR3, as DNA: TGTGCCAGCTCACCCCACGGGGATCAGCCCCAGCATTTT.

This chain connects TRBV10-3 to TRBJ1-5; no definite D call. Germline CDR1 reads ENHRY; CDR2 reads SYGVKD. V lost 4 bases, J lost 8 bases, and 9 bases lay in between. The CDR3 has 12 residues. The CDR3 spells CAISASSEPQHF. CDR3 nucleotide sequence: TGTGCCATCAGTGCCTCTTCAGAGCCCCAGCATTTT.

The chain uses TRBV7-3 and TRBJ1-4; no clear D. The V and J ends lost 0 bases and 2 bases respectively, with 7 bases between them. The V gene's germline CDR1 is SGHTA and CDR2 FQGTGA. This CDR3 region has 15 residues. The CDR3 DNA is TGTGCCAGCAGCTTAACGGGAGGGACTAATGAAAAACTGTTTTTT. Amino acids: CASSLTGGTNEKLFF.

This chain links TRBV5-6 with TRBJ2-1; D uncertain. Germline values: CDR1 SGHDT, CDR2 YYEEEE. The CDR3 is 15 residues long. V lost 2 bases to trimming and J lost 0 bases, with 9 bases between them. The CDR3 here is CASSFRGSSYNEQFF. As DNA, the CDR3 is TGTGCCAGCAGCTTTCGTGGTAGCTCCTACAATGAGCAGTTCTTC.

The chain links TRBV11-2 to TRBJ2-4; 8 nucleotides match TRBD1. Trimming removed 0 bases from V and 1 base from J; junction bases left unmatched: 11. There are 19 residues in the CDR3. CDR1 and CDR2 from the germline V gene are SGHAT and FQNNGV. CDR3: CASSLEATGQGLAKNIQYF. The CDR3 DNA sequence: TGTGCCAGCAGCTTAGAAGCCACCGGACAGGGCCTTGCCAAAAACATTCAGTACTTC.